The 23 T cell receptor beta chains listed next were all sequenced from one sample in a study of T cell repertoires in ileal Crohn's disease (dated by TCRdb to the late 2010s). The library was produced with the immunoSEQ multiplex PCR assay. In its TCRdb copy, this immuneACCESS table keeps in-frame sequences only and misses some clones. Where compared with another copy, unresolved V genes explain less than half of these, and the others have no known cause. This sample comprises about 7,000 clones, approximately 80% of them detected only once. The top ten clonotypes cover less than 3.5% of the sample. The sequencing sample was made of ileal tissue. The source of these receptors is an adult with Crohn's disease.

The chain combines TRBV7-9 with TRBJ2-7, with D hard to call. The CDR3 has 15 amino acids. The V end lost 4 bases, the J end lost 1 base, and 14 bases lay between the germline ends. Germline-derived CDR1 and CDR2 are SEHNR and FQNEAQ (reference sequence). The CDR3 DNA sequence: TGTGCCAGCAGCTCCACCGACACCACTTCCTACGAGCAGTACTTC. This sequence encodes CASSSTDTTSYEQYF.

This clone came up once. The rearrangement joins TRBV5-1 to TRBJ1-1; 9 bases fit TRBD1. There are 16 residues in the CDR3. Trimming cost V 0 bases and J 4 bases; bases outside gene matches: 7. Germline CDR1 SGHRS, CDR2 YFSETQ. CDR3 region: CASSLGGGQGPTEAFF. The CDR3 DNA sequence: TGCGCCAGCAGCTTGGGGGGGGGACAGGGCCCCACTGAAGCTTTCTTT.

The chain couples TRBV2 to TRBJ2-1; TRBD2 aligns across 10 bases. This CDR3 has 15 residues. Looked up from germline, CDR1 is SNHLY and CDR2 is FYNNEI. The junction had 4 bases not matched to a gene; V was cut back by 4 bases and J by 4 bases. CDR3 loop: CASSVRTSGYNEQFF. CDR3 nucleotide sequence: TGTGCCAGCAGTGTTCGGACTAGCGGATACAATGAGCAGTTCTTC.

This rearrangement joins TRBV6-1 to TRBJ1-6, with 7 bases that match TRBD1. After removal of 7 bases from V and 9 bases from J, the junction contained 12 bases not matched to a gene. Looked up from germline, CDR1 is MNHNS and CDR2 is SASEGT. The length of the CDR3 is 15 residues. CDR3 amino acids: CASKAQAPGGSPLHF. The CDR3 DNA is TGTGCCAGCAAAGCACAGGCCCCAGGGGGTTCACCCCTCCACTTT.

This clone was picked up one time. The chain uses TRBV5-1 and TRBJ1-2; 10 bases match TRBD1. Looked up from germline, CDR1 is SGHRS and CDR2 is YFSETQ. The CDR3 spans 14 residues. Losses at the gene ends were 6 bases for V and 8 bases for J; bases not matched to a gene: 10. The CDR3 is CASNSVTGGEGYTF. The CDR3 DNA reads TGCGCCAGCAACTCAGTGACAGGGGGCGAAGGCTACACCTTC.

This clone was seen once. J is TRBJ2-5 and V is TRBV11-3; D not resolved. In germline, CDR1 is SGHNT, CDR2 YENEEA. Trimming took 0 bases from V and 7 from J, leaving 9 bases between them. The CDR3 consists of 13 residues. CDR3 in DNA: TGTGCCAGCAGCTTAGAAGAGTATGGGACCCAGTACTTC. Translated, it gives CASSLEEYGTQYF.

The CDR3 coding sequence is TGTGCCAGCAACCCGGGACAGACCCAGCCCCAGCATTTT. Translated: CASNPGQTQPQHF. This rearrangement joins TRBV2 to TRBJ1-5; 7 bases match TRBD1. Germline CDR1 reads SNHLY; CDR2 reads FYNNEI. This CDR3 comprises 13 residues. V lost 7 bases, J lost 7 bases, and 7 bases stayed unmatched.

The rearrangement links TRBV5-1 to TRBJ2-3; tentatively, D is TRBD1 (6 bases). V was shortened by 0 bases and J by 1 base, with 6 bases between the two germline ends. The germline V gene encodes CDR1 SGHRS and CDR2 YFSETQ. The CDR3 has 14 amino acids. The CDR3 sequence is CASSLGTGTDTQYF. The CDR3 bases are TGCGCCAGCAGCTTGGGGACAGGCACAGATACGCAGTATTTT.

The chain employs TRBV27 and TRBJ2-6; 9 nucleotides line up with TRBD1. The CDR3 consists of 17 residues. Looked up from germline, CDR1 is MNHEY and CDR2 is SMNVEV (reference sequence). Losses at the gene ends were 7 bases for V and 4 bases for J; bases not matched to a gene: 11. CDR3 bases: TGTGCCAGCACCATGGGACAGGGCTTCTCCGGGGCCAACGTCCTGACTTTC. It is translated as CASTMGQGFSGANVLTF.

There are a few counts of this clone. V usage is TRBV6-1 and J usage is TRBJ1-5; D possibly corresponds to TRBD1 (6 bases). CDR1 and CDR2 (germline): MNHNS, SASEGT. The CDR3 is 14 residues long. V gave up 4 bases and J gave up 6 bases, with 13 bases separating them. The chain's CDR3 is CASSVTGKGQPQHF. The CDR3 region has the DNA TGTGCCAGCAGTGTGACAGGTAAAGGTCAGCCCCAGCATTTT.

J is TRBJ2-1 and V is TRBV5-1; 8 positions agree with TRBD2. Per germline, CDR1 SGHRS and CDR2 YFSETQ. V lost 4 bases and J lost 2; bases outside the gene matches: 5. The CDR3 is 15 residues long. CDR3 amino acids: CASSDTSGPYNEQFF. The CDR3 DNA follows: TGCGCCAGCAGCGATACTAGCGGCCCCTACAATGAGCAGTTCTTC.

V usage is TRBV2 and J usage is TRBJ1-1, with 12 bases that match TRBD1. This CDR3 has 18 amino acids. The ends lost 2 bases at V and 0 bases at J; junction bases unmatched: 7. Looked up from germline, CDR1 is SNHLY and CDR2 is FYNNEI. DNA of the CDR3: TGTGCCAGCAGTGAAAATCTGGGGACAGGGGGCATGAACACTGAAGCTTTCTTT. Residues: CASSENLGTGGMNTEAFF.

This clone appeared a few times. The chain uses TRBV11-3 and TRBJ1-2; TRBD1 matches at 8 bases. V shed 2 bases and J 2 bases; nucleotides not matched to a gene: 10. The CDR3 sequence is 17 residues long. Germline V gene sequence: CDR1 SGHNT, CDR2 YENEEA. The CDR3 sequence: CASSLFPGQGRNYGYTF. The CDR3 nucleotides are TGTGCCAGCAGCTTATTTCCCGGACAGGGCCGAAACTATGGCTACACCTTC.

The chain links TRBV6-1 to TRBJ2-1; 10 bases agree with TRBD1. Germline V gene lookup returns CDR1 MNHNS and CDR2 SASEGT. J gave up 3 bases and V 6 bases, and 5 bases lay outside the gene matches. The CDR3 totals 15 residues. The CDR3 coding sequence is TGTGCCAGCAGCCCCGGGACAGGGGTCTACAATGAGCAGTTCTTC. This sequence encodes CASSPGTGVYNEQFF.

The chain is built from TRBV28 and TRBJ2-7; maybe TRBD1 (6 bases). The length of the CDR3 is 14 residues. V lost 3 bases to trimming and J lost 1 base, with 10 bases between them. In germline, CDR1 is MDHEN, CDR2 SYDVKM. CDR3 sequence reads: CASSFLDSSYEQYF. In nucleotides, the CDR3 is TGTGCCAGCAGTTTTTTGGACAGTTCCTACGAGCAGTACTTC.

V gene TRBV5-1 combines with J gene TRBJ1-5; tentative D call: TRBD1 (6 bases). This CDR3 is 15 amino acids long. Trimming left V 4 bases short and J 0 bases short, with 11 bases between. The germline CDR1 and CDR2 sequences are SGHRS and YFSETQ. The CDR3 DNA sequence: TGCGCCAGCAGCCCGGGGGGGCCTAGCAATCAGCCCCAGCATTTT. Encoded protein: CASSPGGPSNQPQHF. The entire variable domain, with the rest obtained from reference TRBV5-1 and TRBJ1-5, is as follows: KAGVTQTPRYLIKTRGQQVTLSCSPISGHRSVSWYQQTPGQGLQFLFEYFSETQRNKGNFPGRFSGRQFSNSRSEMNVSTLELGDSALYLCASSPGGPSNQPQHFGDGTRLSIL.

V gene TRBV5-4 combines with J gene TRBJ1-1; D is undetermined. The CDR3 is 11 amino acids. Germline CDR1 is SGHNT and CDR2 is YYREEE (reference sequence). V dropped 3 bases and J dropped 6 bases, with 6 bases sitting between them. DNA of the CDR3: TGTGCCAGCAGCTACGAGTCTGAAGCTTTCTTT. Translation: CASSYESEAFF.

The CDR3 bases are TGTGCCAGCAGTTACTCGGTTCGGGAAAACATTCAGTACTTC. Translating gives CASSYSVRENIQYF. The genes are TRBV6-6 and TRBJ2-4, with D hard to call. Germline V gene data show CDR1 as MNHNY and CDR2 as SVGAGI (reference sequence). Trimming removed 0 bases from V and 5 bases from J, with 8 bases in between. The CDR3 is 14 residues long.

The chain employs TRBV27 and TRBJ1-5, with TRBD1 identical over 9 bases. The V gene end was trimmed by 5 bases and the J gene end by 2 bases; junction bases not matched to a gene: 7. In germline, CDR1 is MNHEY, CDR2 SMNVEV (reference sequence). This CDR3 has 16 amino acids. The CDR3 here is CASSPLGQGGNQPQHF. The CDR3 DNA reads TGTGCCAGCAGTCCGCTGGGACAGGGAGGCAATCAGCCCCAGCATTTT.

The chain carries TRBV5-8 and TRBJ1-1, with 11 bases fitting TRBD1. V was clipped by 4 bases and J by 5 bases; unmatched bases: 4. The CDR3 loop spans 14 amino acids. Germline V gene lookup returns CDR1 SGHTS and CDR2 YDEGEE. CDR3 bases: TGTGCCAGCAGCCCGGACAGGGGGCGAACTGAAGCTTTCTTT. Its translation is CASSPDRGRTEAFF.

The chain joins TRBV11-3 to TRBJ2-5, with TRBD2 matching 12 bases. The last part of the DNA fits TRBJ2-7 better; the J call may be wrong. Germline assignment: CDR1 SGHNT and CDR2 YENEEA. The CDR3 is 15 residues long. CDR3 in DNA: TGTGCCAGCAGACTGACTAGCGGGGGACCCTACGAGCAGTACTTC. As protein: CASRLTSGGPYEQYF.

This chain uses TRBV5-1 with TRBJ2-3, with D maybe TRBD2 (6 bases). Looked up from germline, CDR1 is SGHRS and CDR2 is YFSETQ. Trimming left V 3 bases short and J 0 bases short, with 8 bases between. This CDR3 is built from 14 residues. The CDR3 nucleotides are TGCGCCAGCAGCTGGGGGACTAGCACAGATACGCAGTATTTT. Translated, it gives CASSWGTSTDTQYF.

The chain carries TRBV14 and TRBJ1-3; the D gene is possibly TRBD1 (5 bases). The V end was cut by 0 bases, the J end by 0 bases, with 12 bases between. Germline lookup yields CDR1 SGHDN and CDR2 FVKESK. CDR3 size: 17 residues. CDR3 sequence: CASSQDFGTLSGNTIYF. CDR3 DNA: TGTGCCAGCAGCCAAGATTTCGGGACTCTCTCTGGAAACACCATATATTTT.